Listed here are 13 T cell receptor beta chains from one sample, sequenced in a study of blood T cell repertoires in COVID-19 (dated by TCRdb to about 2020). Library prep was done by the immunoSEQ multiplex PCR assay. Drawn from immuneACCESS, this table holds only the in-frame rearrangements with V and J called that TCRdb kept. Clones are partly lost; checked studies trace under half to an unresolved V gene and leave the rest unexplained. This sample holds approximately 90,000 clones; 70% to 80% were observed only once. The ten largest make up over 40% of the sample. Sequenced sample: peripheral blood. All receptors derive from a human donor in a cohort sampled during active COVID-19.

The chain's CDR3 is CASRRGTNYYEQYF. The CDR3 DNA follows: TGTGCCAGTAGAAGAGGGACAAATTACTACGAGCAGTACTTC. This chain links TRBV19 with TRBJ2-7, with D perhaps matching TRBD1 (6 bases). CDR3 length: 14 amino acids. Germline CDR1 is LNHDA and CDR2 is SQIVND (reference sequence). V lost 6 bases and J lost 3, with 15 bases in between.

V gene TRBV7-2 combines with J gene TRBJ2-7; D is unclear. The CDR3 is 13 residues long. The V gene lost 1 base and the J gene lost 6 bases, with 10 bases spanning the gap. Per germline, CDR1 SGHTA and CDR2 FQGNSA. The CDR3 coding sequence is TGTGCCAGCAGCTTAGTTCCTTTGGCCGAGCAGTACTTC. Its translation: CASSLVPLAEQYF.

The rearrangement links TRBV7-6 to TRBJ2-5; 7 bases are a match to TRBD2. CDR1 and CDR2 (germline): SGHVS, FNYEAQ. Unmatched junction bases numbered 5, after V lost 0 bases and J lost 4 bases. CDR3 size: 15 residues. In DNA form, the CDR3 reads TGTGCCAGCAGCTTAGCTGGGGGGGATGGAGAGACCCAGTACTTC. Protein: CASSLAGGDGETQYF.

The CDR3 region is CASRVQVGLAGYGEQYF. As DNA, the CDR3 is TGTGCCAGCAGGGTACAGGTGGGACTAGCGGGATATGGCGAGCAGTACTTC. The chain combines TRBV5-5 with TRBJ2-7; 13 bases match TRBD2. J lost 6 bases, V lost 5 bases, and 14 bases had no gene match. The length of the CDR3 is 17 residues. The germline V gene has CDR1 SGHKS and CDR2 YYEKEE (reference sequence).

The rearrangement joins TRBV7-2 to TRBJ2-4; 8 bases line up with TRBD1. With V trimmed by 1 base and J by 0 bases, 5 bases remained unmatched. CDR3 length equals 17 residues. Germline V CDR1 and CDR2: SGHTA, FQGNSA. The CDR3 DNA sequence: TGTGCCAGCAGCTTAGTGCCCGGGACAGGAGCCAAAAACATTCAGTACTTC. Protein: CASSLVPGTGAKNIQYF.

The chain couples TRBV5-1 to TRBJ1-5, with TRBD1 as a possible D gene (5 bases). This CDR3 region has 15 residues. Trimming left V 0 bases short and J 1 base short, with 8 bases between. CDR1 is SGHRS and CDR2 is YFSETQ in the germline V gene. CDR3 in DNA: TGCGCCAGCAGCTTGGTGGCAGGGAGCAATCAGCCCCAGCATTTT. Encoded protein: CASSLVAGSNQPQHF.

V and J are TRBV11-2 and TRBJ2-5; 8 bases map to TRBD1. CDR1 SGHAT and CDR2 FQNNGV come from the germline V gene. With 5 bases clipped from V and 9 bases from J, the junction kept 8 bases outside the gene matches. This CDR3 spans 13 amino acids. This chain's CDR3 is CASSLRSTGAQYF. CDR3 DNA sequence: TGTGCCAGCAGCCTAAGATCGACAGGGGCCCAGTACTTC.

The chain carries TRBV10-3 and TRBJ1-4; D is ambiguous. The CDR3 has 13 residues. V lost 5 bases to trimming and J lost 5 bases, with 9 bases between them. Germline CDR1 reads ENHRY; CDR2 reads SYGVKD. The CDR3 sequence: CAISNRLNEKLFF. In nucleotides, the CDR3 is TGTGCCATCAGTAACCGACTGAATGAAAAACTGTTTTTT.

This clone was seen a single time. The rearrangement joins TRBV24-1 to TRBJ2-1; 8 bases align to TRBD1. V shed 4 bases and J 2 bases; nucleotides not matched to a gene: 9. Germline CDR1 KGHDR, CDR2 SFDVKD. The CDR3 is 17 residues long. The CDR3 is CATSDSGQATPYNEQFF. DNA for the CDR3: TGTGCCACCAGTGACTCGGGACAGGCGACACCCTACAATGAGCAGTTCTTC.

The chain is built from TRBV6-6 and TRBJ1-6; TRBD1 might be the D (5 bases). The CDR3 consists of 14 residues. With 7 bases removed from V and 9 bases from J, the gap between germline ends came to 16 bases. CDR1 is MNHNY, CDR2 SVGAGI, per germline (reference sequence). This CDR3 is CASNPRQGTSPLHF. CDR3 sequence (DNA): TGTGCCAGCAATCCCCGGCAGGGTACTTCACCCCTCCACTTT.

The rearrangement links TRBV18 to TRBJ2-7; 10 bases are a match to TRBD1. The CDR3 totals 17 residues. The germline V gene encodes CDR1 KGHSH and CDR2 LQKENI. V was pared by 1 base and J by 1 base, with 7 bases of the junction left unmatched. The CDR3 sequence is CASSPLRDRGMSYEQYF. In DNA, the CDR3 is TGTGCCAGCTCACCACTCCGGGACAGGGGTATGTCCTACGAGCAGTACTTC.

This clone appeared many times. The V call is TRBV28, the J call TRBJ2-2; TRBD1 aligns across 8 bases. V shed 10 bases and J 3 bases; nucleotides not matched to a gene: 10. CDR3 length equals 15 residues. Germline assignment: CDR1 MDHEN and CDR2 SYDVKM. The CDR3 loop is CAIIPTGVDTGELFF. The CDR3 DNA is TGTGCCATTATCCCGACAGGGGTGGACACCGGGGAGCTGTTTTTT.

CDR3 amino acids: CASSEYGYTFRGGLIGIQYF. CDR3 bases: TGTGCCAGCAGTGAATATGGTTATACTTTTAGGGGAGGGCTAATAGGCATTCAGTACTTC. This chain joins TRBV2 and TRBJ2-4; 7 nucleotides line up with TRBD2. Germline values: CDR1 SNHLY, CDR2 FYNNEI. V lost 2 bases, J lost 9 bases, and 25 bases stayed unmatched. The CDR3 contains 20 residues.